The next 5 T cell receptor beta chains were all read from a single sample in a study of T cell responses to AZD1222 COVID-19 vaccine. Using immunoSEQ multiplex PCR, the repertoire was profiled, and TCRdb retains in-frame clones only, with some absent. The sample yields about 140,000 clones, around 90% seen once. The sample in question was peripheral blood, obtained 28 days after the second dose of the MenACWY control vaccine. These receptors were taken from an adult who received the MenACWY meningococcal vaccine as a control.

The chain joins TRBV5-1 to TRBJ1-6; no definite D call. The CDR3 totals 15 residues. Germline loops: CDR1 SGHRS, CDR2 YFSETQ. The V gene lost 4 bases and the J gene lost 7 bases, with 15 bases spanning the gap. CDR3 nucleotide sequence: TGCGCCAGCAGCCTATCCACGGTGGACAATTCACCCCTCCACTTT. Its translation is CASSLSTVDNSPLHF.

The genes are TRBV6-5 and TRBJ1-6, with a tentative D call TRBD1 (5 bases). Trimming removed 6 bases from V and 7 bases from J, with 16 bases in between. Germline CDR1 reads MNHEY; CDR2 reads SVGAGI. CDR3 length equals 15 residues. CDR3 in DNA: TGTGCCAGCAGCCACATCCCCTCAGGGAATTCACCCCTCCACTTT. This translates into CASSHIPSGNSPLHF.

The chain has TRBV6-6 and TRBJ2-3, with D perhaps matching TRBD2 (5 bases). The germline gives CDR1 MNHNY, CDR2 SVGAGI (reference sequence). The CDR3 loop spans 15 amino acids. V lost 0 bases and J lost 1, with 8 bases in between. The CDR3 DNA reads TGTGCCAGCAGTTACTCGTCGAGGGGCACAGATACGCAGTATTTT. Its translation is CASSYSSRGTDTQYF.

V and J are TRBV27 and TRBJ1-2; 8 bases agree with TRBD1. CDR3 length equals 18 residues. From germline, CDR1 is MNHEY and CDR2 SMNVEV (reference sequence). The V segment lost 5 bases and the J segment 0 bases; nucleotides outside the gene matches: 14. The CDR3 region is CASSPQPPGQASNYGYTF. The CDR3 DNA sequence: TGTGCCAGCAGTCCCCAACCTCCGGGACAGGCCTCTAACTATGGCTACACCTTC.

This chain joins TRBV3-1 (or the pseudogene TRBV3-2) and TRBJ2-2; 8 bases align to TRBD2. This CDR3 comprises 17 residues. Germline V CDR1 and CDR2: LGHDT, YNNKEL (reference sequence). The trim removed 0 bases at V and 4 bases at J, leaving 7 bases unmatched. This chain's CDR3 is CASSQDWSAGATGELFF. Written as DNA, the CDR3 is TGTGCCAGCAGCCAAGATTGGTCAGCGGGGGCCACCGGGGAGCTGTTTTTT.